One sample yielded the 3 T cell receptor beta chains listed below, sequenced in a study of cytomegalovirus exposure and HLA in healthy donors (dated by TCRdb to about 2017). Library method: the immunoSEQ multiplex PCR assay. TCRdb re-hosts the immuneACCESS table, in-frame sequences only. Its copies lack some clones; in the studies checked, an unresolved V gene accounts for under half of them, and the cause for the rest is not known. Counted in this sample were about 170,000 clones; more than 75% of them appeared once. The ten biggest clones cover 2% to 3% of the sample. Sequencing was done on a sample of PBMCs. The receptors originated from a man aged 18 to 29 in good health and CMV-seropositive.

The chain has TRBV28 and TRBJ2-3, with 11 bases fitting TRBD2. This CDR3 has 17 amino acids. CDR1 and CDR2 from the germline V gene are MDHEN and SYDVKM. Unmatched junction bases numbered 11, after V lost 5 bases and J lost 4 bases. Here the CDR3 DNA reads TGTGCCAGCAGTCTCTACACCCTAGCGGGAGGATCAGATACGCAGTATTTT. Translating it yields CASSLYTLAGGSDTQYF.

This sequence joins TRBV10-3 and TRBJ2-3; perhaps TRBD1 as D (6 bases). Trimming removed 9 bases from V and 6 bases from J, with 13 bases in between. Germline CDR1 ENHRY, CDR2 SYGVKD. CDR3 length: 12 amino acids. The CDR3 protein is CAMGAPRDTQYF. The CDR3 DNA reads TGTGCCATGGGGGCCCCACGGGATACGCAGTATTTT.

This clone was detected once. The chain is built from TRBV7-9 and TRBJ2-7, with TRBD2 as a possible D gene (6 bases). The CDR3 extends over 13 amino acids. The germline V gene encodes CDR1 SEHNR and CDR2 FQNEAQ (reference sequence). The V end lost 8 bases, the J end lost 0 bases, and 11 bases lay between the germline ends. The CDR3, as DNA: TGTGCCAGCGGTAGCGGAAGCTCCTACGAGCAGTACTTC. Translated: CASGSGSSYEQYF.